This T cell receptor beta chain was observed in a study of T cell repertoires in cytomegalovirus infection (dated by TCRdb to about 2019). As for the study more broadly: Donor HLA type was relevant to the analysis, because carriage of CMV infection together with the matching HLA type was indicated by public TCR beta signatures. General study outcomes and caveats: The ex vivo response was dominated by HLA-C-restricted CMV-specific TCR beta clonotypes, which also provided the single most frequent clonotype in two of eight donors. Carriers of CMV infection plus the relevant HLA type were discriminated by the cumulative frequency of public TCR beta family members in the study cohort and in an independent roughly 340-donor cohort.

V trim: 1 base; J trim: 7 bases; unmatched bases: 2. The CDR3 has 14 amino acids, counting the end cysteine and phenylalanine. Just CDR3 DNA is preserved here, 42 bases in frame from base 1. CDR1 and CDR2 (LGHNA, YSLEER) derive from the germline V gene. In this sample, this clonotype turned up many times. The antigen it recognizes is unknown. There are no base qualities to consult, and no much larger clone falls within one base. Sequencing was carried out with an Illumina HiSeq 1500. TCRdb reprocessing: public reads trimmed at Q25 with fastp, clones called with MiXCR, in-frame beta chains kept. Each record represents a unique CDR3 protein, reported with the most common genes and DNA among its rows. In all, the sample holds tens of thousands of distinct CDR3 sequences, and 3.5% to 4% of those were seen once. The top ten clonotypes cover 22% of the sample.

The rearranged segments are TRBV4-3 and TRBJ2-2, and TRBD1 matches 8 of the central bases. What was sequenced was PBMCs. The TCR originated in a human donor in good health (CMV status not recorded). Some clones in this sample may be carry-over from other donors' samples. The nucleotides are TGCGCCAGCAGCCAAGTCACAGGGGGCGGGGAGCTGTTTTTT. Its amino acids are CASSQVTGGGELFF.